This record looks at one TCR beta chain sequence and its context. Its cognate antigen is unknown. After constant-region reverse-primer amplification, full-length variable regions underwent semi-nested PCR with Nested Universal Primer A. TCRdb redid the calling of the 5' RACE reads with MiXCR, one entry per CDR3 protein. The sample has approximately 60,000 distinct CDR3 sequences; less than 25% are singletons. Points from the study as a whole: In terms of TCR gene usage, tumor memory CD4+ T cells clustered together with blood and lymph node memory CD4+ cells, as well as with lymph node naive CD4+ cells. Tumor Treg TCRs overlapped most with tumor naive CD4+ cells.

Cells sorted as Tregs were CD4+, CD25+ and CD127-/low. The sequencing input was tumor-infiltrating Tregs sorted from the breast tumor. This TCR was sampled from a female donor with breast cancer.

CDR3 DNA: TGCGCCAGCAGCTTGGCCAGGCCCTCAGGGACAGGGAAATCTGAAGCTTTCTTT. This sequence encodes CASSLARPSGTGKSEAFF. This chain uses TRBV5-1 with TRBJ1-1; 9 positions match TRBD1. V was pared by 0 bases and J by 6 bases, with 15 bases of the junction left unmatched. Germline CDR1 SGHRS, CDR2 YFSETQ. The CDR3 extends over 18 amino acids.